This paragraph reports one T cell receptor (beta chain). Germline V gene sequence: CDR1 SQVTM, CDR2 ANQGSEA. V was trimmed by 6 bases and J by 10 bases, leaving 21 bases between them. The CDR3 has 13 residues. Treatment given: oral pan-JAK inhibitor, 5-10 mg twice daily. CD4+ and CD8+ T cells were sorted from PBMCs stained for CD3, CD4 and CD8. The sample originates from a study of CD8+ T cells in alopecia areata. For the study at large: Treated patients swallowed 5 to 10 mg of oral tofacitinib twice daily.

Investigators isolated RNA and reverse transcribed it into cDNA to act as the sequencing template. TCRdb's table, derived via immunoSEQ multiplex PCR, lists solely in-frame clones and lacks some. The sample shows 190,000 or so clones, approximately 60% of them seen only once. V is TRBV29-1 and J is TRBJ1-1; D gene ambiguous. The source of this sequence is a human donor with alopecia areata. Sequencing used CD4+ T cells sorted from blood, obtained at week 4, from a patient treated with tofacitinib. Here the CDR3 DNA reads TGCAGCGTGTTCATAGAAGCGCAGACCATAGCTTTCTTT. As protein: CSVFIEAQTIAFF.